This TCR beta chain was sequenced in a study of T cell responses to AZD1222 COVID-19 vaccine. General study findings and limits: Mostly white British, mostly female donors; authors suggested clonal diversity may be underestimated. Repertoires were obtained only post-peak T cell response.

CDR3 length equals 15 residues. The method was immunoSEQ multiplex PCR; TCRdb's version includes in-frame clones alone and lacks a portion of them. In the table there are about 120,000 clones, roughly 91% of which are singletons. Concerning this clone: No antigen is known for it.

This specimen was peripheral blood, taken on day 0 of MenACWY control vaccination. This clonotype originated in an adult in good health. The chain carries TRBV21-1 and TRBJ2-1. TRBV21-1 is a pseudogene segment. CDR3 coding DNA: TGTGCCAGCAGCAAAGAAAACAAGAGTTGCAATGAGCAGTTCTTC. The encoded protein is CASSKENKSCNEQFF.